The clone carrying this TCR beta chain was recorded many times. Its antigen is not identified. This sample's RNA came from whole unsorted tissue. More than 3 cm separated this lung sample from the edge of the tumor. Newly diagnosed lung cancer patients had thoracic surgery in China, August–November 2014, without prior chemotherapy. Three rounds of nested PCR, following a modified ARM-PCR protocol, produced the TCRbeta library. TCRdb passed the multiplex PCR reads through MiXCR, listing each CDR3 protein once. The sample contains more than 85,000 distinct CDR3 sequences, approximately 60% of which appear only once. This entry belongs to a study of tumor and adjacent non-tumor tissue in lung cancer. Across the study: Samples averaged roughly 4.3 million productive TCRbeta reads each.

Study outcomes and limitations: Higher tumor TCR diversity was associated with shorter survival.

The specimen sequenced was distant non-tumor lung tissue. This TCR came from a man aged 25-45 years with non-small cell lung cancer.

CDR3 amino acids: CASSPLTSGGQETQYF. DNA of the CDR3: TGCGCCAGCAGCCCTTTGACTAGCGGGGGGCAAGAGACCCAGTACTTC. This chain uses TRBV4-1 with TRBJ2-5; 13 bases map to TRBD2. The CDR3 covers 16 residues. J was trimmed by 2 bases and V by 4 bases; bases with no gene match: 4. The germline gives CDR1 MGHRA, CDR2 YSYEKL.